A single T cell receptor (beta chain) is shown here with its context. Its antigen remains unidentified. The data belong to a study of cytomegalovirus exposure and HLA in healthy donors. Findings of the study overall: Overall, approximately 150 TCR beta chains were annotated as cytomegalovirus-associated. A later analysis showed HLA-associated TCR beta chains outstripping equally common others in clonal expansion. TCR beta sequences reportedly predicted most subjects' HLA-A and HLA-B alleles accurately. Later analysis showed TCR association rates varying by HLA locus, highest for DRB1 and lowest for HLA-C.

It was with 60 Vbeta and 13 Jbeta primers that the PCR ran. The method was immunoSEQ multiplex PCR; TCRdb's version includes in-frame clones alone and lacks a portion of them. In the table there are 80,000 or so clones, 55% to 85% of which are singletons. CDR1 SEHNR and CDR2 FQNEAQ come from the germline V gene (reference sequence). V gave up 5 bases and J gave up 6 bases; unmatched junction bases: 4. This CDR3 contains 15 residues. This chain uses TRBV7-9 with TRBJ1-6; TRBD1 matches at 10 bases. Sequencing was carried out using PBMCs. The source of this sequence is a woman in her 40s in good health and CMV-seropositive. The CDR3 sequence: CASSRGTGVNSPLHF. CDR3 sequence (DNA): TGTGCCAGCAGCCGCGGGACAGGGGTTAATTCACCCCTCCACTTT.